This TCR beta chain was documented in a study of OX40 agonist ivuxolimab in advanced cancers. General study findings and limits: By week 6 at 0.1 to 3.0 mg/kg, blood CD4+ and CD8+ T cells had expanded clonally. The work left the antigen specificity of expanded peripheral T cells undetermined. Compared with CD4+, CD8+ T cells on average had more expanded clones.

Method: immunoSEQ multiplex PCR; TCRdb's copy keeps in-frame clones and lacks some. Of fewer than 95,000 clones in the sample, about 86% are singletons; the top ten hold 6.6%. Of note for this clone: The antigen is unknown.

The CDR3 has 16 residues. CDR1 MDHEN and CDR2 SYDVKM come from the germline V gene. With 6 bases clipped from V and 0 bases from J, the junction kept 8 bases outside the gene matches. This receptor was taken from an adult with an advanced solid tumor such as melanoma, head and neck, liver or kidney cancer. V and J are TRBV28 and TRBJ2-5; 9 nucleotides align to TRBD1. The specimen was CD4+ or CD8+ T cells sorted from blood, collected in a trial of the OX40 agonist ivuxolimab. The CDR3 here is CASSSWTGEDQETQYF. The CDR3 DNA reads TGTGCCAGCAGCTCATGGACAGGGGAAGACCAAGAGACCCAGTACTTC.